A selection of T cell receptor beta chains follows, all from one sample in a study of T cell responses to AZD1222 COVID-19 vaccine. Clones were sequenced by immunoSEQ multiplex PCR, and TCRdb holds only the in-frame ones, with some missing. The table records 150,000 to 200,000 clones, less than 95% of them present only once. Sample: peripheral blood, taken on day 0 of AZD1222 vaccination. These receptors were collected from an adult in good health. Each CDR3 is given with its conserved first and last residue. A D gene is named only where the DNA matches it firmly. Size values are once, few and many counts, or a class for expanded clones, and some rows have none.

v_call: TRBV18; j_call: TRBJ1-1; clone_size: -; d_call: -; cdr3_nt: TGTGCCAGCTCACCTACAGGGTACAGCGGAGCTTTCTTT; cdr3_aa: CASSPTGYSGAFF
v_call: TRBV27; j_call: TRBJ2-2; clone_size: -; d_call: -; cdr3_nt: TGTGCCAGCAGTTTAGGCGGCCACCCCACCGGGGAGCTGTTTTTT; cdr3_aa: CASSLGGHPTGELFF
v_call: TRBV6-5; j_call: TRBJ2-5; clone_size: -; d_call: TRBD2; cdr3_nt: TGTGCCAGCAGTCCGTGGGGGGGGTACCAAGAGACCCAGTACTTC; cdr3_aa: CASSPWGGYQETQYF
v_call: TRBV7-2; j_call: TRBJ2-7; clone_size: -; d_call: TRBD2; cdr3_nt: TGTGCCAGCAGCCGCAGGACTAGCGGGAGGGGCGGAACCTACGAGCAGTACTTC; cdr3_aa: CASSRRTSGRGGTYEQYF
v_call: TRBV5-1; j_call: TRBJ1-4; clone_size: -; d_call: TRBD1; cdr3_nt: TGCGCCACCAGGACAGGGGGAGGAGAAAAACTGTTTTTT; cdr3_aa: CATRTGGGEKLFF
v_call: TRBV3-1/TRBV3-2; j_call: TRBJ2-7; clone_size: -; d_call: -; cdr3_nt: TGTGCCAGCAGCCAAGTCGCGCAAGGGGAGCAGTACTTC; cdr3_aa: CASSQVAQGEQYF
v_call: TRBV18; j_call: TRBJ1-2; clone_size: -; d_call: TRBD1; cdr3_nt: TGTGCCAGCTCATCTGGACAGGGCAATGGCTACACCTTC; cdr3_aa: CASSSGQGNGYTF
v_call: TRBV27; j_call: TRBJ1-1; clone_size: -; d_call: TRBD1; cdr3_nt: TGTGCCAGCAGCGACAGGGTCGATAACACTGAAGCTTTCTTT; cdr3_aa: CASSDRVDNTEAFF
v_call: TRBV27; j_call: TRBJ1-6; clone_size: -; d_call: TRBD1; cdr3_nt: TGTGCCAGCGGCAGGACAGGGGGCGGGAATCCCCTCCACTTT; cdr3_aa: CASGRTGGGNPLHF
v_call: TRBV19; j_call: TRBJ2-3; clone_size: once; d_call: -; cdr3_nt: TGTGCCAGCGACCCGGGGAGCACAGATACGCAGTATTTT; cdr3_aa: CASDPGSTDTQYF
v_call: TRBV6-6; j_call: TRBJ2-7; clone_size: -; d_call: TRBD1; cdr3_nt: TGTGCCAGCAGTTACATCGGGACAGGGGGCGAGCAGTACTTC; cdr3_aa: CASSYIGTGGEQYF
v_call: TRBV7-6; j_call: TRBJ2-1; clone_size: -; d_call: TRBD2; cdr3_nt: TGTGCCAGCAGCCGTACCGGGGGGACTCCCTACAATGAGCAGTTCTTC; cdr3_aa: CASSRTGGTPYNEQFF
v_call: TRBV15; j_call: TRBJ1-5; clone_size: -; d_call: TRBD1; cdr3_nt: TGTGCCACCAGCGGGACAGGGGGTATCGGGAATCAGCCCCAGCATTTT; cdr3_aa: CATSGTGGIGNQPQHF
v_call: TRBV6-2/TRBV6-3; j_call: TRBJ2-7; clone_size: -; d_call: TRBD2; cdr3_nt: TGTGCCAGCAGTTCGGGACTAGCGGGAGGGCTCAGCTCCTACGAGCAGTACTTC; cdr3_aa: CASSSGLAGGLSSYEQYF
v_call: TRBV6-5; j_call: TRBJ1-5; clone_size: -; d_call: -; cdr3_nt: TGTGCCAGCAGGACAGGAGCAAATAGCAATCAGCCCCAGCATTTT; cdr3_aa: CASRTGANSNQPQHF
v_call: TRBV6-5; j_call: TRBJ1-2; clone_size: -; d_call: -; cdr3_nt: TGTGCCAGCAGTCTGGGGGTAAGGGACTATGGCTACACCTTC; cdr3_aa: CASSLGVRDYGYTF
v_call: TRBV3-1/TRBV3-2; j_call: TRBJ2-3; clone_size: -; d_call: -; cdr3_nt: TGTGCCAGCAGTCCCTTGGGACTTTCAATAAGCACAGATACGCAGTATTTT; cdr3_aa: CASSPLGLSISTDTQYF
v_call: TRBV6-5; j_call: TRBJ2-2; clone_size: -; d_call: TRBD2; cdr3_nt: TGTGCCAGCAGTTACTCGGGACTAGCGGTTACCGGGGAGCTGTTTTTT; cdr3_aa: CASSYSGLAVTGELFF
v_call: TRBV21-1; j_call: TRBJ1-5; clone_size: -; d_call: -; cdr3_nt: TGTGCCAGCAGCAAAAATCTCAAAGGGGGCCTCAATCAGCCCCAGCATTTT; cdr3_aa: CASSKNLKGGLNQPQHF
v_call: TRBV6-2/TRBV6-3; j_call: TRBJ2-7; clone_size: -; d_call: -; cdr3_nt: TGTGCCAGCACCCCGAAGGGGGGTAGCGAGCAGTACTTC; cdr3_aa: CASTPKGGSEQYF
v_call: TRBV2; j_call: TRBJ1-2; clone_size: -; d_call: -; cdr3_nt: TGTGCCAGCATAGAGAGGGGAATAGGTGGCGGCTACACCTTC; cdr3_aa: CASIERGIGGGYTF
v_call: TRBV27; j_call: TRBJ1-6; clone_size: -; d_call: -; cdr3_nt: TGTGCCAGCAGTTACGGGGGCAATTCACCCCTCCACTTT; cdr3_aa: CASSYGGNSPLHF
v_call: TRBV28; j_call: TRBJ1-4; clone_size: once; d_call: -; cdr3_nt: TGTGCCAGCAGTTTAGGGAGCGGGGATGAAAAACTGTTTTTT; cdr3_aa: CASSLGSGDEKLFF
v_call: TRBV6-5; j_call: TRBJ2-7; clone_size: -; d_call: TRBD1; cdr3_nt: TGTGCCAGCAGTTATGGGACAGGGGTTCCCGAGCAGTACTTC; cdr3_aa: CASSYGTGVPEQYF
v_call: TRBV28; j_call: TRBJ1-5; clone_size: -; d_call: TRBD1; cdr3_nt: TGTGCCAGCAGCCCCGGGACAGGGTTTCTGCCCCAGCATTTT; cdr3_aa: CASSPGTGFLPQHF
v_call: TRBV5-4; j_call: TRBJ2-7; clone_size: -; d_call: TRBD2; cdr3_nt: TGTGCCAGCAGCCCGGAGAGCGGGAGAGGATACGAGCAGTACTTC; cdr3_aa: CASSPESGRGYEQYF
v_call: TRBV15; j_call: TRBJ2-7; clone_size: -; d_call: -; cdr3_nt: TGTGCCACCAGCATTGCCCCGAAGGGCTACGAGCAGTACTTC; cdr3_aa: CATSIAPKGYEQYF
v_call: TRBV18; j_call: TRBJ2-7; clone_size: -; d_call: -; cdr3_nt: TGTGCCAGCTCATTTATGGCCCGGCCCTACGAGCAGTACTTC; cdr3_aa: CASSFMARPYEQYF
v_call: TRBV29-1; j_call: TRBJ2-2; clone_size: -; d_call: TRBD2; cdr3_nt: TGCAGCGCCGAGACAGAGACTAGCGGGAGTTACGGGGAGCTGTTTTTT; cdr3_aa: CSAETETSGSYGELFF
v_call: TRBV5-6; j_call: TRBJ1-2; clone_size: -; d_call: TRBD1; cdr3_nt: TGTGCCAGCAGCCCGAATAGGGGGCTATATGGCTACACCTTC; cdr3_aa: CASSPNRGLYGYTF
v_call: TRBV12-3/TRBV12-4; j_call: TRBJ2-2; clone_size: -; d_call: -; cdr3_nt: TGTGCCAGCAGCCGAGACCCTACCGGGGAGCTGTTTTTT; cdr3_aa: CASSRDPTGELFF
v_call: TRBV10-3; j_call: TRBJ2-5; clone_size: once; d_call: -; cdr3_nt: TGTGCCATCAGTGACTCCAGGGGCCAAGAGACCCAGTACTTC; cdr3_aa: CAISDSRGQETQYF
v_call: TRBV9; j_call: TRBJ1-5; clone_size: -; d_call: -; cdr3_nt: TGTGCCAGCAGCGCGGGGGGGTTGATGGATCAGCCCCAGCATTTT; cdr3_aa: CASSAGGLMDQPQHF
v_call: TRBV5-6; j_call: TRBJ1-2; clone_size: -; d_call: -; cdr3_nt: TGTGCCAGCAGCCCCACAGGGAACTATGGCTACACCTTC; cdr3_aa: CASSPTGNYGYTF
v_call: TRBV27; j_call: TRBJ2-1; clone_size: -; d_call: -; cdr3_nt: TGTGCCAGCGGACGGATGTACAATGAGCAGTTCTTC; cdr3_aa: CASGRMYNEQFF
v_call: TRBV28; j_call: TRBJ1-1; clone_size: -; d_call: -; cdr3_nt: TGTGCCAGCAGTTTGGAGACGGACCAAGCTTTCTTT; cdr3_aa: CASSLETDQAFF
v_call: TRBV5-4; j_call: TRBJ2-7; clone_size: -; d_call: TRBD2; cdr3_nt: TGTGCCAGCAGCAGTGGGACTAGCGGGAGACCTTCCTACGAGCAGTACTTC; cdr3_aa: CASSSGTSGRPSYEQYF
v_call: TRBV9; j_call: TRBJ1-1; clone_size: once; d_call: TRBD1; cdr3_nt: TGTGCCAGCAGCGTAAGGGACAGGGGGCGAGACACTGAAGCTTTCTTT; cdr3_aa: CASSVRDRGRDTEAFF
v_call: TRBV27; j_call: TRBJ1-6; clone_size: -; d_call: TRBD1; cdr3_nt: TGTGCCAGCAGTTCAACAGGGGACGCACTGGGGCTCCACTTT; cdr3_aa: CASSSTGDALGLHF
v_call: TRBV5-1; j_call: TRBJ2-5; clone_size: once; d_call: -; cdr3_nt: TGCGCCAGCAGCTTGATTTCCCAAGAGACCCAGTACTTC; cdr3_aa: CASSLISQETQYF
v_call: TRBV3-1/TRBV3-2; j_call: TRBJ1-5; clone_size: -; d_call: -; cdr3_nt: TGTGCCAGCAGCCAAGATGTAGGATCCCAGCCCCAGCATTTT; cdr3_aa: CASSQDVGSQPQHF
v_call: TRBV3-1/TRBV3-2; j_call: TRBJ1-1; clone_size: -; d_call: -; cdr3_nt: TGTGCCAGCAGCCAAGTTAGGACAACTGAAGCTTTCTTT; cdr3_aa: CASSQVRTTEAFF
v_call: TRBV10-3; j_call: TRBJ1-1; clone_size: -; d_call: -; cdr3_nt: TGTGCCATCAAAGGGAACACTGAAGCTTTCTTT; cdr3_aa: CAIKGNTEAFF
v_call: TRBV5-1; j_call: TRBJ2-4; clone_size: -; d_call: -; cdr3_nt: TGCGCCAGCAGCTTAGGGGGTCGAGGTCCCCTAGCCACGGCCAAAAACATTCAGTACTTC; cdr3_aa: CASSLGGRGPLATAKNIQYF